This is a list of T cell receptor beta chains from one sample in a study of shared clonotypes between healthy human individuals. Profiling relied on immunoSEQ multiplex PCR, and the TCRdb table lists in-frame clones only, not all of them. The table shows roughly 520,000 clones, with roughly 95% occurring only once. Sequencing was performed on naive CD4+ T cells sorted from blood. The receptors were sampled from a woman aged 25 to 39 in good health. CDR3s include the opening cysteine and the closing phenylalanine or tryptophan. A D gene is named only where the DNA matches it firmly. The size field is filled for only some rows; it gives once, few, many or a size class.

J gene: TRBJ2-7
CDR3 length: 17
clone size: NA
V gene: TRBV28
D gene: TRBD2
CDR3 DNA: TGTGCCAGCAGTTTATTGACTAGCGGGATTAGCTCCTACGAGCAGTACTTC
CDR3 protein: CASSLLTSGISSYEQYF

J gene: TRBJ1-5
CDR3 length: 13
clone size: NA
V gene: TRBV19
D gene: NA
CDR3 DNA: TGTGCCAGTGTCACCGCTAAGGGTCAGCCCCAGCATTTT
CDR3 protein: CASVTAKGQPQHF

J gene: TRBJ2-7
CDR3 length: 16
clone size: NA
V gene: TRBV15
D gene: NA
CDR3 DNA: TGTGCCACCAGCAGAGAAAACGTCGGGGCATGGTACGAGCAGTACTTC
CDR3 protein: CATSRENVGAWYEQYF

J gene: TRBJ1-2
CDR3 length: 13
clone size: NA
V gene: TRBV5-1
D gene: NA
CDR3 DNA: TGCGCCAGCAGCTTGGGACAGAATAATGGCTACACCTTC
CDR3 protein: CASSLGQNNGYTF

J gene: TRBJ2-4
CDR3 length: 13
clone size: NA
V gene: TRBV4-1
D gene: NA
CDR3 DNA: TGCGCCAGCAGCCAATTCCCAGGAAACATTCAGTACTTC
CDR3 protein: CASSQFPGNIQYF

J gene: TRBJ2-7
CDR3 length: 11
clone size: NA
V gene: TRBV10-3
D gene: NA
CDR3 DNA: TGTGCCATCAGGCAGGATTACGAGCAGTACTTC
CDR3 protein: CAIRQDYEQYF

J gene: TRBJ2-4
CDR3 length: 16
clone size: NA
V gene: TRBV7-2
D gene: NA
CDR3 DNA: TGTGCCAGCAGCTTAGCGTTAACGGAGGGGAGGAACATTCAGTACTTC
CDR3 protein: CASSLALTEGRNIQYF

J gene: TRBJ2-5
CDR3 length: 13
clone size: NA
V gene: TRBV7-9
D gene: TRBD2
CDR3 DNA: TGTGCCAGCCGCGGGGGGCTCGGAGAGACCCAGTACTTC
CDR3 protein: CASRGGLGETQYF

J gene: TRBJ2-7
CDR3 length: 16
clone size: NA
V gene: TRBV7-9
D gene: NA
CDR3 DNA: TGTGCCAGCAGCTTAGCGTGGGGGAGCCCCCCCTACGAGCAGTACTTC
CDR3 protein: CASSLAWGSPPYEQYF

J gene: TRBJ2-6
CDR3 length: 17
clone size: once
V gene: TRBV6-1
D gene: NA
CDR3 DNA: TGTGCCAGCAGTGCGGGTGCGGGCTGGGCTGGGGCCAACGTCCTGACTTTC
CDR3 protein: CASSAGAGWAGANVLTF

J gene: TRBJ1-5
CDR3 length: 14
clone size: few
V gene: TRBV19
D gene: NA
CDR3 DNA: TGTGCCAGTAGTTCTAGCCTGGCAGGTCAGCCCCAGCATTTT
CDR3 protein: CASSSSLAGQPQHF

J gene: TRBJ2-2
CDR3 length: 16
clone size: NA
V gene: TRBV7-6
D gene: NA
CDR3 DNA: TGTGCCAGCAGCTCCGGTTCCCCGCCTCTCCAGGGGGAGCTGTTTTTT
CDR3 protein: CASSSGSPPLQGELFF

J gene: TRBJ2-1
CDR3 length: 18
clone size: NA
V gene: TRBV4-2
D gene: TRBD2
CDR3 DNA: TGTGCCAGCAGCCAAGTCCCGGCCGGGACTAGCGGGAGCTATGAGCAGTTCTTC
CDR3 protein: CASSQVPAGTSGSYEQFF

J gene: TRBJ2-1
CDR3 length: 17
clone size: NA
V gene: TRBV4-1
D gene: NA
CDR3 DNA: TGCGCCAGCAGGAAGACTGCTACACCGAGCTCCTACAATGAGCAGTTCTTC
CDR3 protein: CASRKTATPSSYNEQFF

J gene: TRBJ2-7
CDR3 length: 18
clone size: NA
V gene: TRBV14
D gene: NA
CDR3 DNA: TGTGCCAGCAGCCAAGTGAAGATTAGAATCGGGCGCTCCTACGAGCAGTACTTC
CDR3 protein: CASSQVKIRIGRSYEQYF

J gene: TRBJ2-7
CDR3 length: 18
clone size: NA
V gene: TRBV21-1
D gene: NA
CDR3 DNA: TGTGCCAGCAGCAAAGTTATCGTGTCGGGAGGGCCCGTCGACGAGCAGTACTTC
CDR3 protein: CASSKVIVSGGPVDEQYF

J gene: TRBJ2-3
CDR3 length: 15
clone size: NA
V gene: TRBV27
D gene: TRBD2
CDR3 DNA: TGTGCCAGCAGTTCCGGGGCTAGCGGTTTTTATACGCAGTATTTT
CDR3 protein: CASSSGASGFYTQYF

J gene: TRBJ1-4
CDR3 length: 14
clone size: NA
V gene: TRBV19
D gene: NA
CDR3 DNA: TGTGCCAGTAGTATCTTCAGTCGTGTTGAAAAACTGTTTTTT
CDR3 protein: CASSIFSRVEKLFF

J gene: TRBJ1-5
CDR3 length: 15
clone size: NA
V gene: TRBV19
D gene: NA
CDR3 DNA: TGTGCCAGTAGTCCCACCGGGTATAGCAATCAGCCCCAGCATTTT
CDR3 protein: CASSPTGYSNQPQHF

J gene: TRBJ2-7
CDR3 length: 14
clone size: NA
V gene: TRBV7-2
D gene: NA
CDR3 DNA: TGTGCCAGCAGCTCACAGACTACGTCCTACGAGCAGTACTTC
CDR3 protein: CASSSQTTSYEQYF

J gene: TRBJ2-7
CDR3 length: 17
clone size: NA
V gene: TRBV7-2
D gene: NA
CDR3 DNA: TGTGCCAGCAGCTTAGCCTTCGGACAGCCGAAGACCTACGAGCAGTACTTC
CDR3 protein: CASSLAFGQPKTYEQYF

J gene: TRBJ2-7
CDR3 length: 11
clone size: NA
V gene: TRBV6-5
D gene: TRBD1
CDR3 DNA: TGTGCCAGCAGCAGGGGGTACGAGCAGTACTTC
CDR3 protein: CASSRGYEQYF

J gene: TRBJ2-7
CDR3 length: 14
clone size: NA
V gene: TRBV7-2
D gene: NA
CDR3 DNA: TGTGCCAGCAGCTTAGGACAGACGACCTACGAGCAGTACTTC
CDR3 protein: CASSLGQTTYEQYF

J gene: TRBJ2-7
CDR3 length: 12
clone size: NA
V gene: TRBV11-2
D gene: NA
CDR3 DNA: TGTGCCAGCAGCTTAGGCTCCTACGAGCAGTACTTC
CDR3 protein: CASSLGSYEQYF

J gene: TRBJ2-7
CDR3 length: 11
clone size: once
V gene: TRBV29-1
D gene: NA
CDR3 DNA: TGCAGCGTTGACGACTCCTACGAGCAGTACTTC
CDR3 protein: CSVDDSYEQYF

J gene: TRBJ2-7
CDR3 length: 15
clone size: NA
V gene: TRBV5-5
D gene: NA
CDR3 DNA: TGTGCCAGCAGTCCTTCTAGCGTGAGCTCCTACGAGCAGTACTTC
CDR3 protein: CASSPSSVSSYEQYF

J gene: TRBJ1-1
CDR3 length: 12
clone size: NA
V gene: TRBV19
D gene: NA
CDR3 DNA: TGTGCCAGTAGTATACCGACAGTGGAAGCTTTCTTT
CDR3 protein: CASSIPTVEAFF

J gene: TRBJ2-1
CDR3 length: 15
clone size: NA
V gene: TRBV9
D gene: TRBD2
CDR3 DNA: TGTGCCAGCAGCGCTGGTAGCGGGAGCCACAATGAGCAGTTCTTC
CDR3 protein: CASSAGSGSHNEQFF

J gene: TRBJ2-2
CDR3 length: 15
clone size: NA
V gene: TRBV5-1
D gene: NA
CDR3 DNA: TGCGCCAGCAGCTTGACAGTTTTGAACACCGGGGAGCTGTTTTTT
CDR3 protein: CASSLTVLNTGELFF

J gene: TRBJ2-2
CDR3 length: 15
clone size: NA
V gene: TRBV19
D gene: NA
CDR3 DNA: TGTGCCAGTAGTAGTAGGGTTGAATTCTCCGGGGAGCTGTTTTTT
CDR3 protein: CASSSRVEFSGELFF

J gene: TRBJ2-6
CDR3 length: 16
clone size: NA
V gene: TRBV6-1
D gene: NA
CDR3 DNA: TGTGCCAGCAGTGTAACCCCAGGGCTTGGGGCCAACGTCCTGACTTTC
CDR3 protein: CASSVTPGLGANVLTF

J gene: TRBJ2-7
CDR3 length: 15
clone size: NA
V gene: TRBV7-2
D gene: TRBD2
CDR3 DNA: TGTGCCAGCAGCATCTCTGGACTAGGGTCGTTAGGGCAGTACTTC
CDR3 protein: CASSISGLGSLGQYF

J gene: TRBJ1-2
CDR3 length: 13
clone size: once
V gene: TRBV11-2
D gene: NA
CDR3 DNA: TGTGCCAGCAGCTTTGTTCGGGGATATGGCTACACCTTC
CDR3 protein: CASSFVRGYGYTF

J gene: TRBJ2-3
CDR3 length: 15
clone size: NA
V gene: TRBV5-1
D gene: TRBD1
CDR3 DNA: TGCGCCAGCAGCATAACAGGGGGGTCCACAGATACGCAGTATTTT
CDR3 protein: CASSITGGSTDTQYF

J gene: TRBJ1-1
CDR3 length: 15
clone size: NA
V gene: TRBV19
D gene: NA
CDR3 DNA: TGTGCCAGTAGTATCCCAGGGTTCGGGAACACTGAAGCTTTCTTT
CDR3 protein: CASSIPGFGNTEAFF

J gene: TRBJ2-1
CDR3 length: 16
clone size: NA
V gene: TRBV10-2
D gene: TRBD2
CDR3 DNA: TGCGCCAGCAGTGGTATAGCGGGAGCCTCCTACAATGAGCAGTTCTTC
CDR3 protein: CASSGIAGASYNEQFF

J gene: TRBJ2-3
CDR3 length: 13
clone size: NA
V gene: TRBV18
D gene: NA
CDR3 DNA: TGTGCCAGCTCACCACCGACCTGGGACACGCAGTATTTT
CDR3 protein: CASSPPTWDTQYF

J gene: TRBJ1-2
CDR3 length: 13
clone size: NA
V gene: TRBV2
D gene: TRBD1
CDR3 DNA: TGTGCCAGCAGTCCCGGGACAGGGGGAGGCTACACCTTC
CDR3 protein: CASSPGTGGGYTF

J gene: TRBJ2-5
CDR3 length: 14
clone size: NA
V gene: TRBV25-1
D gene: TRBD1
CDR3 DNA: TGTGCCAGCAGTCAAGGGGGCATTTGGGAGACCCAGTACTTC
CDR3 protein: CASSQGGIWETQYF

J gene: TRBJ2-3
CDR3 length: 16
clone size: NA
V gene: TRBV28
D gene: TRBD2
CDR3 DNA: TGTGCCAGCAGTCTCGGGCCTAGCGGAAGCACAGATACGCAGTATTTT
CDR3 protein: CASSLGPSGSTDTQYF

J gene: TRBJ2-3
CDR3 length: 14
clone size: NA
V gene: TRBV4-1
D gene: NA
CDR3 DNA: TGCGCCAGCAGCCAATGGTTAGAATCAGATACGCAGTATTTT
CDR3 protein: CASSQWLESDTQYF

J gene: TRBJ2-7
CDR3 length: 14
clone size: NA
V gene: TRBV5-1
D gene: TRBD1
CDR3 DNA: TGCGCCAGCAGTCAAAGGACAGGGTCCCACGAGCAGTACTTC
CDR3 protein: CASSQRTGSHEQYF

J gene: TRBJ1-1
CDR3 length: 15
clone size: NA
V gene: TRBV4-1
D gene: NA
CDR3 DNA: TGCGCCAGCAGCCATGGGGACCGATACAGGGCTAAAGCTTTCTTT
CDR3 protein: CASSHGDRYRAKAFF

J gene: TRBJ2-5
CDR3 length: 11
clone size: NA
V gene: TRBV20-1
D gene: NA
CDR3 DNA: TGCAGTGCTAGAGATCTCAGGGAGCAGTACTTC
CDR3 protein: CSARDLREQYF

J gene: TRBJ1-1
CDR3 length: 13
clone size: NA
V gene: TRBV18
D gene: NA
CDR3 DNA: TGTGCCAGCTCGGGGGAATTGAACACTGAAGCTTTCTTT
CDR3 protein: CASSGELNTEAFF

J gene: TRBJ1-5
CDR3 length: 16
clone size: NA
V gene: TRBV12-5
D gene: NA
CDR3 DNA: TGTGCTAGTGGTTTGGTGGGGGGTACGGGCAATCAGCCCCAGCATTTT
CDR3 protein: CASGLVGGTGNQPQHF

J gene: TRBJ1-1
CDR3 length: 12
clone size: NA
V gene: TRBV7-9
D gene: NA
CDR3 DNA: TGTGCCAGCAGCCGGGACATCGGTGAAGCTTTCTTT
CDR3 protein: CASSRDIGEAFF

J gene: TRBJ2-1
CDR3 length: 15
clone size: NA
V gene: TRBV27
D gene: TRBD2
CDR3 DNA: TGTGCCAGCAGTTCGGGACTAGCGGCATACAATGAGCAGTTCTTC
CDR3 protein: CASSSGLAAYNEQFF

J gene: TRBJ2-7
CDR3 length: 14
clone size: NA
V gene: TRBV7-2
D gene: NA
CDR3 DNA: TGTGCCAGCAGCTTTGCTCGGGCTACCTACGAGCAGTACTTC
CDR3 protein: CASSFARATYEQYF

J gene: TRBJ2-2
CDR3 length: 16
clone size: NA
V gene: TRBV5-1
D gene: NA
CDR3 DNA: TGCGCCAGCAGACTAGGGCCAGGGTCGAACACCGGGGAGCTGTTTTTT
CDR3 protein: CASRLGPGSNTGELFF

J gene: TRBJ2-3
CDR3 length: 15
clone size: NA
V gene: TRBV28
D gene: NA
CDR3 DNA: TGTGCCAGCAGTTTGGTATTGGGGAGGACAGATACGCAGTATTTT
CDR3 protein: CASSLVLGRTDTQYF

J gene: TRBJ2-2
CDR3 length: 14
clone size: NA
V gene: TRBV7-9
D gene: NA
CDR3 DNA: TGTGCCAGCAGCTCCGTCCGGAGGAACGGGGAGCTGTTTTTT
CDR3 protein: CASSSVRRNGELFF

J gene: TRBJ2-7
CDR3 length: 14
clone size: NA
V gene: TRBV5-1
D gene: NA
CDR3 DNA: TGCGCCAGCAGCTTGGGGCGGTTGTACTACGAGCAGTACTTC
CDR3 protein: CASSLGRLYYEQYF

J gene: TRBJ1-1
CDR3 length: 15
clone size: NA
V gene: TRBV7-6
D gene: NA
CDR3 DNA: TGTGCCAGCAGCTTAACCACTGTCACGAACACTGAAGCTTTCTTT
CDR3 protein: CASSLTTVTNTEAFF